Following are 32 T cell receptor beta chains from one sample sequenced in a study of regulatory T cells in long-lasting Graves disease. In building TCR beta libraries, iRepertoire HTBI primers were used together with Arm-PCR of CDR3 regions. TCRdb re-derived calls from the multiplex PCR reads in MiXCR, one entry per CDR3 protein. The sample lists about 340,000 distinct CDR3 sequences, around a fifth seen once, with around 30% in the top ten. As for time point: persistent/refractory GD, antithyroid drugs over 5 years with positive TRAb. There was RNA extracted from PBMCs, and the TCR library was made from it. The specimen comprised peripheral blood mononuclear cells (PBMCs), sampled when the disease was refractory, from a patient treated with antithyroid drugs. These receptors came from a female donor with Graves disease.

The chain uses TRBV4-2 and TRBJ2-1; 11 nucleotides match TRBD2. The CDR3 covers 16 residues. J lost 2 bases, V lost 4 bases, and 4 bases had no gene match. CDR1 and CDR2 from the germline V gene are LGHNA and YNFKEQ. CDR3 nucleotide sequence: TGTGCCAGCAGCCCGACTAGCGGGACCACCTACAATGAGCAGTTCTTC. Translating it yields CASSPTSGTTYNEQFF.

The chain employs TRBV6-1 and TRBJ2-7; the D is unclear. Trimming removed 3 bases at V and 7 bases at J, with 7 bases between. The CDR3 is 11 amino acids. CDR1 is MNHNS, CDR2 SASEGT, per germline. CDR3 in amino acids: CASSDWWEQYF. The DNA for the CDR3 is TGTGCCAGCAGTGATTGGTGGGAGCAGTACTTC.

The DNA of the CDR3 is TGTGCCAGCAGCTTATTGGGTCTGCCCCAGCATTTT. Translating it yields CASSLLGLPQHF. This rearrangement joins TRBV7-2 to TRBJ1-5; D uncertain. V was shortened by 2 bases and J by 9 bases, with 8 bases between the two germline ends. CDR1 and CDR2 from the germline V gene are SGHTA and FQGNSA. The CDR3 runs 12 residues.

This chain joins TRBV6-1 and TRBJ2-6, with D perhaps matching TRBD1 (6 bases). V lost 6 bases, J lost 0 bases, and 15 bases lay in between. Germline assignment: CDR1 MNHNS and CDR2 SASEGT. The CDR3 has 17 residues. In DNA form, the CDR3 reads TGTGCCAGCAGGGTGGACAGTACCCACTCTGGGGCCAACGTCCTGACTTTC. Its translation is CASRVDSTHSGANVLTF.

The chain recombines TRBV20-1 with TRBJ1-4; D remains ambiguous. CDR3 length equals 15 residues. The V and J ends lost 1 base and 5 bases respectively, with 14 bases between them. CDR1 DFQATT and CDR2 SNEGSKA come from the germline V gene (reference sequence). The CDR3 protein is CSARVWQTRNEKLFF. As DNA, the CDR3 is TGCAGTGCTAGAGTGTGGCAGACTCGAAATGAAAAACTGTTTTTT.

This clonotype was recorded many times. The chain is built from TRBV6-5 and TRBJ1-1, with 9 bases matching TRBD1. J was trimmed by 4 bases and V by 2 bases; bases with no gene match: 5. The germline V gene has CDR1 MNHEY and CDR2 SVGAGI. The length of the CDR3 is 15 residues. The CDR3 nucleotides are TGTGCCAGCAGTTACGGACAGGGGTTGGGCACTGAAGCTTTCTTT. Its protein is CASSYGQGLGTEAFF.

There are many counts of this clonotype. The chain uses TRBV30 and TRBJ1-2; no clear D gene. The germline CDR1 and CDR2 sequences are GTSNPN and SVGIG (reference sequence). This CDR3 has 12 residues. Trimming removed 1 base at V and 8 bases at J, with 11 bases between. The CDR3: CAWSGGFQGYTF. For the CDR3, the DNA is TGTGCCTGGAGTGGGGGATTCCAGGGCTACACCTTC.

The V gene is TRBV5-8, the J gene TRBJ1-1, with D unresolved. Germline-derived CDR1 and CDR2 are SGHTS and YDEGEE. This CDR3 is 15 amino acids long. Trimming left V 5 bases short and J 1 base short, with 15 bases between. CDR3 loop: CASRKSQRSNTEAFF. The CDR3 nucleotides are TGTGCCAGCAGGAAAAGTCAGCGCTCGAACACTGAAGCTTTCTTT.

With regard to this clonotype: This could be a read error, since a much larger clone is one nucleotide away. V usage is TRBV10-3 and J usage is TRBJ2-5, with 9 bases matching TRBD2. The CDR3 runs 13 residues. The germline V gene has CDR1 ENHRY and CDR2 SYGVKD. V lost 6 bases to trimming and J lost 4 bases; unmatched junction nucleotides: 3. The CDR3: CAISPGLAETQYF. For the CDR3, the DNA is TGTGCCATCAGCCCGGGACTAGCAGAGACCCAGTACTTC.

The chain combines TRBV15 with TRBJ2-7, with D possibly matching TRBD2 (6 bases). Germline-derived CDR1 and CDR2 are LNHNV and YYDKDF (reference sequence). This CDR3 region has 16 residues. V was clipped by 0 bases and J by 2 bases, with 14 bases between them. CDR3 nucleotide sequence: TGTGCCACCAGCAGAGATCGGGGGACCCCTACCTACGAGCAGTACTTC. Translated: CATSRDRGTPTYEQYF. Full variable domain (outside the CDR3, taken from reference TRBV15 and TRBJ2-7): DAMVIQNPRYQVTQFGKPVTLSCSQTLNHNVMYWYQQKSSQAPKLLFHYYDKDFNNEADTPDNFQSRRPNTSFCFLDIRSPGLGDTAMYLCATSRDRGTPTYEQYFGPGTRLTVT.

This clonotype was detected a few times. V and J are TRBV5-1 and TRBJ2-7, with 13 nucleotides matching TRBD2. The CDR3 has 17 residues. Per germline, CDR1 SGHRS and CDR2 YFSETQ. V shed 4 bases and J 2 bases; nucleotides not matched to a gene: 9. The CDR3 is CASSPRTSGSGTYEQYF. In DNA form, the CDR3 reads TGCGCCAGCAGCCCCAGGACTAGCGGGAGCGGAACCTACGAGCAGTACTTC.

With regard to this clonotype: The junction departs from germline at one end; a sequencing error may be responsible. The CDR3 protein is CASSYSGGNNEQFF. As DNA, the CDR3 is TGTGCCAGCAGCTACTCTGGGGGAAACAATGAGCAGTTCTTC. This rearrangement joins TRBV6-5 to TRBJ2-1; D possibly uses TRBD1 or TRBD2 (5 bases each). Germline assignment: CDR1 MNHEY and CDR2 SVGAGI. The CDR3 consists of 14 residues.

There are many counts of this clonotype. V is TRBV20-1 and J is TRBJ1-1; 7 bases align to TRBD1. J gave up 0 bases and V 6 bases, and 7 bases lay outside the gene matches. The CDR3 runs to 14 residues. Per germline, CDR1 DFQATT and CDR2 SNEGSKA (reference sequence). CDR3 loop: CSAAGGQLNTEAFF. CDR3 coding DNA: TGCAGTGCCGCAGGGGGACAGTTGAACACTGAAGCTTTCTTT.

The sample holds many counts of this clonotype. The V gene is TRBV7-8, the J gene TRBJ1-5; no clear D gene. The V end lost 4 bases, the J end lost 1 base, and 11 bases lay between the germline ends. CDR1 is SGHVS, CDR2 FQNEAQ, per germline. The CDR3 runs 15 residues. CDR3 loop: CASSSGRVSNQPQHF. The CDR3 nucleotides are TGTGCCAGCAGCTCAGGACGGGTGAGCAATCAGCCCCAGCATTTT.

The chain carries TRBV12-3 or TRBV12-4 and TRBJ2-1; D is perhaps TRBD2 (5 bases). With 6 bases removed from V and 6 bases from J, the gap between germline ends came to 18 bases. The CDR3 runs to 15 residues. The CDR3 bases are TGTGCCAGCAGCAAACTAGGTAGAGAAGGCAATGAGCAGTTCTTC. Translated, it gives CASSKLGREGNEQFF.

About this clonotype: The junction shows a germline mismatch at one end, possibly a read error. The chain has TRBV19 and TRBJ2-2, with 10 bases aligning to TRBD2. This CDR3 has 12 residues. The germline V gene encodes CDR1 LNHDA and CDR2 SQIVND (reference sequence). CDR3 loop: CASPSGGGELLF. CDR3 in DNA: TGTGCCAGTCCTAGCGGGGGCGGGGAGCTGCTTTTT.

The chain joins TRBV20-1 to TRBJ1-5; 8 positions match TRBD1. J was trimmed by 6 bases and V by 0 bases; bases with no gene match: 10. The CDR3 loop spans 16 amino acids. Germline CDR1 and CDR2: DFQATT and SNEGSKA (reference sequence). CDR3 sequence reads: CSARDTTGVESQPQHF. CDR3 coding DNA: TGCAGTGCTAGAGATACGACAGGGGTAGAGAGTCAGCCCCAGCATTTT.

The V and J genes are TRBV5-1 and TRBJ2-5; either TRBD1 or TRBD2 may supply D (6 bases each). The V gene lost 1 base and the J gene lost 5 bases, with 27 bases spanning the gap. The germline CDR1 and CDR2 sequences are SGHRS and YFSETQ. This CDR3 has 19 amino acids. CDR3 coding DNA: TGCGCCAGCAGCTTGCGGGGGCGGAACCCACGGACCCCCTCGGAGACCCAGTACTTC. The encoded protein is CASSLRGRNPRTPSETQYF.

This clonotype showed up just once. This may arise from a read error, as a much more abundant clone is one base away. This chain joins TRBV10-3 and TRBJ1-5, with 9 bases that match TRBD1. The length of the CDR3 is 16 residues. The germline V gene encodes CDR1 ENHRY and CDR2 SYGVKD. The CDR3: CAVSEKDRGSNQPQHF. The CDR3 DNA reads as TGTGCCGTCAGTGAGAAGGACAGGGGCAGCAATCAGCCCCAGCATTTT.

A few counts support this clonotype. V is TRBV7-8 and J is TRBJ1-6; TRBD1 matches 7 bases. This CDR3 spans 14 amino acids. Germline assignment: CDR1 SGHVS and CDR2 FQNEAQ. V lost 4 bases and J lost 9; bases outside the gene matches: 6. The CDR3 spells CASSSGQDSSPLHF. The CDR3 DNA reads as TGTGCCAGCAGCTCAGGACAGGATAGTTCACCCCTCCACTTT.

As concerns this clonotype: Its ends do not fully match the called genes, so a read error is possible. V is TRBV15 and J is TRBJ1-6; no clear D. There are 14 residues in the CDR3. CDR1 LNHNV and CDR2 YYDKDF come from the germline V gene (reference sequence). The CDR3 DNA reads as TGTACCACCAGCAACGAAATTACCAATTCACCCCTCCACTTT. Residues: CTTSNEITNSPLHF.

This clonotype was counted at least ten times. The chain employs TRBV2 and TRBJ1-2; TRBD1 might be the D (5 bases). The CDR3 runs to 13 residues. Germline V CDR1 and CDR2: SNHLY, FYNNEI. Trimming removed 6 bases at V and 4 bases at J, with 12 bases between. This CDR3 reads CASRPRDRYGYTF. The DNA of the CDR3 is TGTGCCAGCAGACCCAGGGACCGCTATGGCTACACCTTC.

The V and J genes are TRBV10-3 and TRBJ2-1; D ambiguous. The V end was cut by 2 bases, the J end by 14 bases, with 10 bases between. The CDR3 runs 11 residues. Germline CDR1 reads ENHRY; CDR2 reads SYGVKD. The CDR3 loop is CAISELDSKFF. The DNA of the CDR3 is TGTGCCATCAGTGAGCTCGATAGTAAGTTCTTC.

J is TRBJ1-1 and V is TRBV10-3; 10 bases map to TRBD1. The junction had 3 bases not matched to a gene; V was cut back by 4 bases and J by 4 bases. CDR1 ENHRY and CDR2 SYGVKD come from the germline V gene. The CDR3 runs to 14 residues. The CDR3 DNA is TGTGCCATCAGTGGGGGGACAGGGGTCACTGAAGCTTTCTTT. It specifies CAISGGTGVTEAFF.

This clonotype has only a few counts. This chain connects TRBV5-1 to TRBJ2-7; the D gene is possibly TRBD2 (6 bases). Germline lookup yields CDR1 SGHRS and CDR2 YFSETQ. CDR3 length: 15 residues. Trimming took 0 bases from V and 3 from J, leaving 13 bases between them. CDR3 residues: CASSLEGRDHYEQYF. The CDR3 coding sequence is TGCGCCAGCAGCTTGGAGGGGCGGGACCACTACGAGCAGTACTTC.

This clonotype was seen repeatedly, ten times or more. V and J are TRBV6-1 and TRBJ1-2; 7 bases line up with TRBD1. Germline trimming cut 5 bases from V and 5 bases from J; bases unmatched to any gene: 5. The V gene's germline CDR1 is MNHNS and CDR2 SASEGT. The CDR3 has 13 amino acids. The CDR3 DNA sequence: TGTGCCAGCAGTACGACAGGGTTGTATGGCTACACCTTC. Translating gives CASSTTGLYGYTF.

The chain uses TRBV20-1 and TRBJ1-2; D is perhaps TRBD1 (5 bases). The CDR3 is 13 residues long. V was pared by 3 bases and J by 6 bases, with 14 bases between. Germline V lookup: CDR1 DFQATT, CDR2 SNEGSKA (reference sequence). In nucleotides, the CDR3 is TGCAGTGCTAGGGGGGGGGACGCGAATGGCTACACCTTC. Protein: CSARGGDANGYTF.

This clonotype showed up many times. The chain has TRBV11-3 and TRBJ1-2; the match to TRBD1 covers 10 bases. V was pared by 4 bases and J by 8 bases, with 13 bases of the junction left unmatched. In germline, CDR1 is SGHNT, CDR2 YENEEA. The CDR3 runs to 16 residues. CDR3 in DNA: TGTGCCAGCAGCTCCCGGGACAGGGGAACGTTCGACGGCTACACCTTC. Translated, it gives CASSSRDRGTFDGYTF.

Ten or more counts support this clonotype. The rearrangement links TRBV28 to TRBJ1-5; perhaps TRBD1 as D (5 bases). Trimming shortened V by 6 bases and J by 7 bases, and 22 bases separated the two germline ends. Germline assignment: CDR1 MDHEN and CDR2 SYDVKM. The CDR3 consists of 16 residues. This CDR3 is CASRTLYGQGGQPQHF. CDR3 nucleotide sequence: TGTGCCAGCAGAACCTTATATGGCCAGGGTGGCCAGCCCCAGCATTTT.

This clonotype was observed many times. The V and J genes are TRBV28 and TRBJ1-1; D is undetermined. V was shortened by 2 bases and J by 6 bases, with 7 bases between the two germline ends. The CDR3 contains 12 residues. CDR1 is MDHEN, CDR2 SYDVKM, per germline. The CDR3 DNA reads as TGTGCCAGCAGTTTAAAGGCGCCTGAAGCTTTCTTT. Translation gives CASSLKAPEAFF.

This clonotype showed up many times. This chain joins TRBV11-1 and TRBJ2-5, with D unresolved. Trimming pared 3 bases from V and 0 bases from J, leaving 5 bases between. Germline V lookup: CDR1 SGHAT, CDR2 FQDESV (reference sequence). This CDR3 spans 13 amino acids. As DNA, the CDR3 is TGTGCCAGCAGCTTTAACAACCAAGAGACCCAGTACTTC. Its protein product is CASSFNNQETQYF. The full variable domain, rest sourced from reference TRBV11-1 and TRBJ2-5, is EAEVAQSPRYKITEKSQAVAFWCDPISGHATLYWYRQILGQGPELLVQFQDESVVDDSQLPKDRFSAERLKGVDSTLKIQPAELGDSAMYLCASSFNNQETQYFGPGTRLLVL.

The chain joins TRBV29-1 to TRBJ2-2, with D possibly TRBD2 on 6 matching bases. Trimming removed 5 bases at V and 9 bases at J, with 13 bases between. The germline V gene has CDR1 SQVTM and CDR2 ANQGSEA. The CDR3 is 12 residues long. The CDR3, as DNA: TGCAGCGTTTTTCGGGAGACCAGGGAGCTGTTTTTT. It translates to CSVFRETRELFF.